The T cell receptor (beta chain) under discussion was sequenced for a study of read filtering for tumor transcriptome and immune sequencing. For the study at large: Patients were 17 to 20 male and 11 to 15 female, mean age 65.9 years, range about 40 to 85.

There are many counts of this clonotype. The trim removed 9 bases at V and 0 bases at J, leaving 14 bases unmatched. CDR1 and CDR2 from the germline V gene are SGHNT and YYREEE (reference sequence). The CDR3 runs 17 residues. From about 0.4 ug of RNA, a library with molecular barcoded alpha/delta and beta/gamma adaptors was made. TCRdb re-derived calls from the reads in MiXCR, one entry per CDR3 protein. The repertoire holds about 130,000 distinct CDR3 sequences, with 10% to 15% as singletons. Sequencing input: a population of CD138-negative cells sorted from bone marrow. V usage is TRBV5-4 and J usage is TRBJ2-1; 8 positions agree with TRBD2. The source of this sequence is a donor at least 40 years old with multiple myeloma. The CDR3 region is CATKTGGGGPSYNEQFF. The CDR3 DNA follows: TGTGCCACCAAGACGGGGGGCGGGGGGCCCTCCTACAATGAGCAGTTCTTC. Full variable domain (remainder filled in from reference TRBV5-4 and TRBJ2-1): ETGVTQSPTHLIKTRGQQVTLRCSSQSGHNTVSWYQQALGQGPQFIFQYYREEENGRGNFPPRFSGLQFPNYSSELNVNALELDDSALYLCATKTGGGGPSYNEQFFGPGTRLTVL.